The rows below give T cell receptor beta chains drawn from one sample of a study of identical twins. In TCRdb, the 5' RACE reads were re-called with MiXCR into one record per CDR3 protein. The sample lists hundreds of thousands of distinct CDR3 sequences, less than 25% occurring once. These same records also appear under a second study, on T cells expressing NK-cell markers.

The sequenced sample consisted of PBMCs. The receptors derive from a woman aged 18-35 years in good health. The CDR3 runs from the conserved cysteine through the conserved F or W. D genes are given only for firm matches. Size is omitted from some rows. Given values are once, few, many or a class for expanded clones.

size: few
V: TRBV20-1
length: 12
D: .
J: TRBJ1-1
CDR3: CSARDQKAEAFF
DNA: TGCAGTGCTAGGGATCAGAAGGCTGAAGCTTTCTTT

size: .
V: TRBV29-1
length: 11
D: TRBD2
J: TRBJ2-1
CDR3: CSASSGTEQFF
DNA: TGCAGCGCATCTAGCGGGACAGAGCAGTTCTTC

size: many
V: TRBV12-3/TRBV12-4
length: 13
D: TRBD1
J: TRBJ2-7
CDR3: CASRRQGTYEQYF
DNA: TGTGCCAGCAGGAGACAGGGAACCTACGAGCAGTACTTC

size: few
V: TRBV2
length: 17
D: .
J: TRBJ2-3
CDR3: CASSESVSGSSTDTQYF
DNA: TGTGCCAGCAGTGAATCGGTTTCGGGGAGCAGCACAGATACGCAGTATTTT

size: .
V: TRBV29-1
length: 16
D: TRBD2
J: TRBJ2-2
CDR3: CSVEGLAGAGTGELFF
DNA: TGCAGCGTTGAGGGACTAGCGGGAGCGGGAACCGGGGAGCTGTTTTTT

size: .
V: TRBV20-1
length: 13
D: .
J: TRBJ1-2
CDR3: CSAFGGDDYGYTF
DNA: TGCAGTGCCTTCGGGGGTGACGACTATGGCTACACCTTC

size: .
V: TRBV3-1
length: 13
D: .
J: TRBJ1-1
CDR3: CASSQDWATEAFF
DNA: TGTGCCAGCAGCCAAGACTGGGCCACTGAAGCTTTCTTT

size: .
V: TRBV6-1
length: 16
D: .
J: TRBJ2-5
CDR3: CASTLEEGRAKETQYF
DNA: TGTGCCAGCACTCTAGAGGAGGGGCGGGCCAAAGAGACCCAGTACTTC

size: .
V: TRBV7-9
length: 16
D: .
J: TRBJ2-2
CDR3: CASSLSPGRSTGELFF
DNA: TGTGCCAGCAGCTTAAGTCCAGGGCGGTCCACCGGGGAGCTGTTTTTT

size: .
V: TRBV2
length: 14
D: .
J: TRBJ2-5
CDR3: CASSAGPTQETQYF
DNA: TGTGCCAGCAGTGCGGGACCCACTCAAGAGACCCAGTACTTC

size: .
V: TRBV5-1
length: 14
D: .
J: TRBJ2-3
CDR3: CASSLRAETDTQYF
DNA: TGCGCCAGCAGCTTGCGTGCCGAAACAGATACGCAGTATTTT

size: few
V: TRBV7-2
length: 15
D: TRBD2
J: TRBJ2-7
CDR3: CASSFALAGGYEQYF
DNA: TGTGCCAGCAGCTTCGCCTTAGCGGGAGGCTACGAGCAGTACTTC

size: few
V: TRBV20-1
length: 15
D: TRBD1
J: TRBJ2-1
CDR3: CSANPGTAVYNEQFF
DNA: TGCAGTGCCAACCCCGGGACAGCGGTCTACAATGAGCAGTTCTTC

size: few
V: TRBV6-5
length: 15
D: TRBD1
J: TRBJ1-3
CDR3: CASSYDRGPGNTIYF
DNA: TGTGCCAGCAGTTATGACAGGGGGCCTGGAAACACCATATATTTT

size: few
V: TRBV12-3/TRBV12-4
length: 12
D: .
J: TRBJ2-1
CDR3: CASSQNLNEQFF
DNA: TGTGCCAGCAGTCAGAACCTAAATGAGCAGTTCTTC

size: few
V: TRBV9
length: 15
D: .
J: TRBJ1-2
CDR3: CASSAGPAANYGYTF
DNA: TGTGCCAGCAGCGCGGGACCGGCAGCTAACTATGGCTACACCTTC

size: few
V: TRBV25-1
length: 13
D: .
J: TRBJ2-7
CDR3: CASSRPSTYEQYF
DNA: TGTGCCAGCAGTCGCCCTTCGACTTACGAGCAGTACTTC

size: .
V: TRBV15
length: 16
D: TRBD1
J: TRBJ2-3
CDR3: CATSRDTGTGSDTQYF
DNA: TGTGCCACCAGCAGAGATACCGGGACAGGGTCAGATACGCAGTATTTT

size: .
V: TRBV27
length: 15
D: TRBD2
J: TRBJ2-1
CDR3: CASSLVRGDYNEQFF
DNA: TGTGCCAGCAGTTTAGTGCGGGGGGACTACAATGAGCAGTTCTTC

size: .
V: TRBV4-3
length: 15
D: .
J: TRBJ2-5
CDR3: CASSQGAQAQETQYF
DNA: TGCGCCAGCAGCCAAGGGGCCCAGGCTCAAGAGACCCAGTACTTC

size: many
V: TRBV2
length: 12
D: .
J: TRBJ2-1
CDR3: CASSDGHNEQFF
DNA: TGTGCCAGCAGCGACGGCCACAATGAGCAGTTCTTC

size: .
V: TRBV12-3/TRBV12-4
length: 14
D: .
J: TRBJ1-1
CDR3: CASTKQGWNTEAFF
DNA: TGTGCCAGCACAAAACAGGGCTGGAACACTGAAGCTTTCTTT

size: .
V: TRBV29-1
length: 13
D: .
J: TRBJ2-2
CDR3: CSVDFGLTGELFF
DNA: TGCAGCGTTGACTTTGGATTAACCGGGGAGCTGTTTTTT

size: .
V: TRBV5-5
length: 15
D: .
J: TRBJ2-3
CDR3: CASSLAIGDTDTQYF
DNA: TGTGCCAGCAGCTTGGCCATCGGAGACACAGATACGCAGTATTTT

size: .
V: TRBV20-1
length: 17
D: TRBD1
J: TRBJ1-1
CDR3: CSAKRQGSAFRPTEAFF
DNA: TGCAGTGCTAAAAGACAGGGATCCGCTTTTCGACCGACTGAAGCTTTCTTT

size: many
V: TRBV10-3
length: 12
D: TRBD1
J: TRBJ2-7
CDR3: CAISEGQDEQYF
DNA: TGTGCCATCAGTGAGGGACAGGACGAGCAGTACTTC

size: few
V: TRBV29-1
length: 15
D: TRBD1
J: TRBJ1-1
CDR3: CSVERQGAANTEAFF
DNA: TGCAGCGTTGAAAGGCAGGGGGCGGCCAACACTGAAGCTTTCTTT

size: few
V: TRBV7-2
length: 16
D: .
J: TRBJ2-3
CDR3: CASSFLDSPTTDTQYF
DNA: TGTGCCAGCAGCTTCCTGGACAGTCCCACCACAGATACGCAGTATTTT

size: many
V: TRBV11-2
length: 15
D: TRBD1
J: TRBJ2-1
CDR3: CASSPRQGSYNEQFF
DNA: TGCGCCAGCAGCCCGCGACAGGGATCCTACAATGAGCAGTTCTTC

size: few
V: TRBV12-3/TRBV12-4
length: 15
D: TRBD2
J: TRBJ2-1
CDR3: CASRQVGLDVGEQFF
DNA: TGTGCCAGCCGGCAAGTGGGACTAGACGTAGGTGAGCAGTTCTTC

size: many
V: TRBV12-3/TRBV12-4
length: 11
D: .
J: TRBJ2-1
CDR3: CASRSPNEQFF
DNA: TGTGCCAGCAGAAGCCCAAATGAGCAGTTCTTC

size: .
V: TRBV27
length: 14
D: .
J: TRBJ2-7
CDR3: CASTQGSGSYEQYF
DNA: TGTGCCAGCACTCAAGGCTCAGGATCTTATGAGCAGTACTTC

size: many
V: TRBV20-1
length: 15
D: .
J: TRBJ1-5
CDR3: CSARVGGAINQPQHF
DNA: TGCAGTGCTAGAGTAGGGGGGGCTATCAATCAGCCCCAGCATTTT

size: many
V: TRBV7-9
length: 14
D: .
J: TRBJ1-1
CDR3: CASNRDMVHTEAFF
DNA: TGTGCCAGTAACAGGGACATGGTTCATACTGAAGCTTTCTTT

size: few
V: TRBV5-5
length: 15
D: .
J: TRBJ2-2
CDR3: CASSLLLVSTGELFF
DNA: TGTGCCAGCAGCTTGCTACTGGTCAGCACCGGGGAGCTGTTTTTT

size: few
V: TRBV20-1
length: 15
D: TRBD2
J: TRBJ2-5
CDR3: CSARFGRGAFDDQYF
DNA: TGCAGTGCTAGATTCGGGCGGGGGGCCTTCGACGATCAGTACTTC

size: .
V: TRBV25-1
length: 12
D: .
J: TRBJ1-2
CDR3: CASSGATVGYTF
DNA: TGTGCCAGCAGTGGGGCGACAGTGGGCTACACCTTC

size: .
V: TRBV7-7
length: 14
D: .
J: TRBJ2-5
CDR3: CASSLVPGTETQYF
DNA: TGTGCTAGCAGCTTAGTTCCGGGTACGGAGACCCAGTACTTC

size: once
V: TRBV28
length: 13
D: .
J: TRBJ2-1
CDR3: CASTSMERNEQFF
DNA: TGTGCCAGCACCTCGATGGAGCGGAATGAGCAGTTCTTC

size: many
V: TRBV4-1
length: 13
D: .
J: TRBJ2-1
CDR3: CASRGTSYNEQFF
DNA: TGCGCCAGCAGGGGTACTAGTTACAATGAGCAGTTCTTC

size: .
V: TRBV27
length: 13
D: .
J: TRBJ1-6
CDR3: CASSRGSRSPLHF
DNA: TGTGCCAGCAGTCGAGGGAGTCGGTCACCCCTCCACTTT

size: few
V: TRBV20-1
length: 11
D: TRBD2
J: TRBJ2-1
CDR3: CSAQTSTARFF
DNA: TGCAGTGCTCAGACTAGCACAGCCCGGTTCTTC

size: few
V: TRBV5-1
length: 14
D: .
J: TRBJ2-3
CDR3: CASSRSGDTDTQYF
DNA: TGCGCCAGCAGCCGGTCCGGGGACACAGATACGCAGTATTTT

size: few
V: TRBV10-1
length: 14
D: .
J: TRBJ2-7
CDR3: CASSAGGAREEQYF
DNA: TGCGCCAGCAGCGCTGGTGGGGCTCGGGAAGAGCAGTACTTC

size: few
V: TRBV6-1
length: 14
D: TRBD1
J: TRBJ2-7
CDR3: CASSRGQGIDEQYF
DNA: TGTGCCAGCAGCCGGGGACAGGGGATCGACGAGCAGTACTTC

size: few
V: TRBV9
length: 14
D: TRBD1
J: TRBJ2-7
CDR3: CASSGRTGAYEQYF
DNA: TGTGCCAGCAGCGGACGGACAGGAGCCTACGAGCAGTACTTC